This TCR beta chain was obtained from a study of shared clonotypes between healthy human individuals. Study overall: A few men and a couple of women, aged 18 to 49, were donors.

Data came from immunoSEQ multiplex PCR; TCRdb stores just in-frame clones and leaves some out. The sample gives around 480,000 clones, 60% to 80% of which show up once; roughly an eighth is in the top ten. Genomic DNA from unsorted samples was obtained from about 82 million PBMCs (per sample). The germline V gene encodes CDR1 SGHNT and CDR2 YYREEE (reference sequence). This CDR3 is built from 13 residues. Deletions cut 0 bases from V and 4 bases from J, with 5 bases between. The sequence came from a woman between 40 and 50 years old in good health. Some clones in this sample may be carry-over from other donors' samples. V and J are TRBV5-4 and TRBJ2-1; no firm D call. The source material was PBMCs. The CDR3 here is CASSLAFYNEQFF. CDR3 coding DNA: TGTGCCAGCAGCTTGGCCTTTTACAATGAGCAGTTCTTC.